The rows below give T cell receptor beta chains drawn from one sample of a study of blood T cell repertoires in COVID-19. TCRdb's copy holds only in-frame clones and misses some; the assay was immunoSEQ multiplex PCR. The table has some 350,000 clones, roughly 90% seen once. Sequencing was carried out using peripheral blood. The receptors originated from a woman aged 30 to 39 with COVID-19, enrolled during active disease. CDR3s leave out the opening cysteine and the closing phenylalanine or tryptophan. The size entry is marked missing in some rows and otherwise reads once, few, many or a size class.

abundance: NA
j_gene: TRBJ1-2
v_gene: TRBV30
CDR3aa: AWYSRLYGYT

abundance: NA
j_gene: TRBJ1-5
v_gene: TRBV28
CDR3aa: ASSQDRYPQH

abundance: NA
j_gene: TRBJ2-3
v_gene: TRBV9
CDR3aa: ASSVAIGKADTQY

abundance: NA
j_gene: TRBJ1-5
v_gene: TRBV6-1
CDR3aa: ASSEKREEYSFQHQPQH

abundance: NA
j_gene: TRBJ1-2
v_gene: TRBV4-3
CDR3aa: ASSQGIDGGGSYGYT

abundance: NA
j_gene: TRBJ2-3
v_gene: TRBV15
CDR3aa: ATSRDLGGLSTGTDTQY

abundance: NA
j_gene: TRBJ1-1
v_gene: TRBV4-3
CDR3aa: ASSHHRRPNTEAF

abundance: NA
j_gene: TRBJ2-1
v_gene: TRBV10-1
CDR3aa: ASSVNVAGLTGDNEQF

abundance: few
j_gene: TRBJ1-4
v_gene: TRBV7-9
CDR3aa: ASSFFATNEKLF

abundance: NA
j_gene: TRBJ2-3
v_gene: TRBV28
CDR3aa: ASSLQDTQY

abundance: NA
j_gene: TRBJ2-2
v_gene: TRBV20-1
CDR3aa: SASVPGLGGTGELF

abundance: NA
j_gene: TRBJ2-7
v_gene: TRBV29-1
CDR3aa: SVSGTAYEQY

abundance: NA
j_gene: TRBJ2-7
v_gene: TRBV7-9
CDR3aa: ASSYTPYEQY

abundance: NA
j_gene: TRBJ1-5
v_gene: TRBV6-5
CDR3aa: ASGARPSNQPQH

abundance: NA
j_gene: TRBJ2-3
v_gene: TRBV29-1
CDR3aa: SVDSSGSTDTQY

abundance: NA
j_gene: TRBJ2-7
v_gene: TRBV29-1
CDR3aa: SATKTGAFYEQY